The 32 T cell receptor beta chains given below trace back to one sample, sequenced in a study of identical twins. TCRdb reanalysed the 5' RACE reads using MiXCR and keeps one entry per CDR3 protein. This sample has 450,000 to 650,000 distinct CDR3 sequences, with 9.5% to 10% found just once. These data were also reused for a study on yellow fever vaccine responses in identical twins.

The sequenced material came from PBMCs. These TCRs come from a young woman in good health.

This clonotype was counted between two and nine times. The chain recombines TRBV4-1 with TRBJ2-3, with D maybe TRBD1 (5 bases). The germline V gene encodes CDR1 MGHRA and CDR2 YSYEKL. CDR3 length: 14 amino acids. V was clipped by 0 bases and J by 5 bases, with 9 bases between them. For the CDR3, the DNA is TGCGCCAGCAGCCAAGACCAGGGAATAGATACGCAGTATTTT. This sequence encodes CASSQDQGIDTQYF.

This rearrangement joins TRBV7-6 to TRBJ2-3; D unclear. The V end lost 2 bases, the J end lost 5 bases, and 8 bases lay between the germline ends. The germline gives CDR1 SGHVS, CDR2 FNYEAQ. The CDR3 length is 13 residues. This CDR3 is CASSLMMGDTQYF. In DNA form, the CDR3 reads TGTGCCAGCAGCTTAATGATGGGAGATACGCAGTATTTT.

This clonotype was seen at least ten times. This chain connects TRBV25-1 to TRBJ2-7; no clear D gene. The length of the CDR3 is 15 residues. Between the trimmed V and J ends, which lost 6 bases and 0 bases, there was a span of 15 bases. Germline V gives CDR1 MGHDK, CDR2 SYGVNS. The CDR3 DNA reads TGTGCCAGCAGCCCAAGGCAGATAAGCTCCTACGAGCAGTACTTC. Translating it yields CASSPRQISSYEQYF.

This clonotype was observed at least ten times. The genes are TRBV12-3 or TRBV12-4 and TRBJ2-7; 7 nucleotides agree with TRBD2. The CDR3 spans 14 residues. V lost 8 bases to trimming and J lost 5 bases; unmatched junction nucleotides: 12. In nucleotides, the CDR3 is TGTGCCAGCTCCCCTTGGGGGGGAGGAAACGAGCAGTACTTC. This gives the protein CASSPWGGGNEQYF.

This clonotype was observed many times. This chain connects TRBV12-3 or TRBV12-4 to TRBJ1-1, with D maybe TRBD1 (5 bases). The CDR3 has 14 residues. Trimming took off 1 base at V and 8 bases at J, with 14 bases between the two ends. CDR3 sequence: CASSLDLGAVEAFF. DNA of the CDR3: TGTGCCAGCAGTTTAGATTTAGGGGCTGTCGAAGCTTTCTTT.

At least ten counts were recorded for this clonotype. The CDR3 sequence is CASSQEPTSGITYEQYF. CDR3 coding DNA: TGCGCCAGCAGCCAAGAGCCTACTAGCGGAATAACCTACGAGCAGTACTTC. The chain recombines TRBV4-3 with TRBJ2-7, with 8 nucleotides matching TRBD2. Germline CDR1 is LGHNA and CDR2 is YSLEER. This CDR3 spans 17 amino acids. The V segment lost 0 bases and the J segment 2 bases; nucleotides outside the gene matches: 9.

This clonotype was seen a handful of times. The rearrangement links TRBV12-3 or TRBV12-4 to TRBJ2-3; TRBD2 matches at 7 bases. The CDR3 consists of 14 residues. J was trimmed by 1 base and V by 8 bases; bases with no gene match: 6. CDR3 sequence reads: CASVHAGGTDTQYF. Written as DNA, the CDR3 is TGTGCCAGCGTCCATGCGGGAGGCACAGATACGCAGTATTTT.

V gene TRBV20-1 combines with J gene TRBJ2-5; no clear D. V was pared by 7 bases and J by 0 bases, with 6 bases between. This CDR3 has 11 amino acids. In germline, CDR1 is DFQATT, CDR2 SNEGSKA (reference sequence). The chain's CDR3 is CSVPDQETQYF. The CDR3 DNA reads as TGCAGTGTGCCAGACCAAGAGACCCAGTACTTC.

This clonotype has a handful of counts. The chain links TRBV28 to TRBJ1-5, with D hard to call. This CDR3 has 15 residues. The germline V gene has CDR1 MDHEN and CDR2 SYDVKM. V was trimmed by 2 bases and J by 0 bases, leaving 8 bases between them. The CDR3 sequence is CASSLSRTSNQPQHF. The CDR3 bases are TGTGCCAGCAGTTTAAGCAGGACTAGCAATCAGCCCCAGCATTTT.

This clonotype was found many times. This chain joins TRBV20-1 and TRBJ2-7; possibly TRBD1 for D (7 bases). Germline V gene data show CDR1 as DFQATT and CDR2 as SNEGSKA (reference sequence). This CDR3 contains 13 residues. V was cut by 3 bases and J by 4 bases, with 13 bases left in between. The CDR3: CSASPGGLYEQYF. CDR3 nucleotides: TGCAGTGCTAGCCCAGGGGGACTTTACGAGCAGTACTTC.

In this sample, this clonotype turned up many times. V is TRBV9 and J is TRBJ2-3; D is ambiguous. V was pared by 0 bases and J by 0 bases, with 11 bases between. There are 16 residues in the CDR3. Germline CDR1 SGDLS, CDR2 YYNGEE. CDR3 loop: CASSVVQVPSTDTQYF. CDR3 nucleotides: TGTGCCAGCAGCGTAGTGCAGGTACCTAGCACAGATACGCAGTATTTT.

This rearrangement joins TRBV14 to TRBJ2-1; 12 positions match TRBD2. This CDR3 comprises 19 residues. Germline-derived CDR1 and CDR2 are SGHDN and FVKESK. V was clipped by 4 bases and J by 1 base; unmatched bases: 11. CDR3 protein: CASSPQTSSGGASYNEQFF. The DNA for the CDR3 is TGTGCCAGCAGCCCCCAAACTTCTAGCGGGGGGGCGTCCTACAATGAGCAGTTCTTC.

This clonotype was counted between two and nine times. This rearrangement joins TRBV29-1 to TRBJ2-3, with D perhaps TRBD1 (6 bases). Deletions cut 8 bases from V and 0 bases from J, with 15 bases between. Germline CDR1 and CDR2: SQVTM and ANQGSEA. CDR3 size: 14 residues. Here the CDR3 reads CSFQTGVSTDTQYF. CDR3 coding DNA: TGCAGCTTCCAGACAGGCGTCAGCACAGATACGCAGTATTTT.

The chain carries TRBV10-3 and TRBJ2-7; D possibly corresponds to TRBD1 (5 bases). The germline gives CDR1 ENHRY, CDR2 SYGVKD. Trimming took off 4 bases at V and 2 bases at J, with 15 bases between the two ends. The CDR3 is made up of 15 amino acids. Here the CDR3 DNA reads TGTGCCATCAGTGCAGGGCAGTGCTCAACCTACGAGCAGTACTTC. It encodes CAISAGQCSTYEQYF.

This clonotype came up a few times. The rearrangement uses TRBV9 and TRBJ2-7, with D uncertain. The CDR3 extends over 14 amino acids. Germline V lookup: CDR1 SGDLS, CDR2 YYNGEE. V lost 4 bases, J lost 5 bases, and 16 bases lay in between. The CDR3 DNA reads TGTGCCAGCAGCACCCTGCAAGGTCCCCACGAGCAGTACTTC. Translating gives CASSTLQGPHEQYF.

The CDR3 sequence is CASSKRTGGITEAFF. The CDR3, as DNA: TGTGCCAGCAGTAAACGGACAGGGGGTATTACTGAAGCTTTCTTT. J is TRBJ1-1 and V is TRBV27; 10 bases agree with TRBD1. V lost 5 bases and J lost 5; bases outside the gene matches: 8. Germline V gives CDR1 MNHEY, CDR2 SMNVEV (reference sequence). The CDR3 is 15 amino acids.

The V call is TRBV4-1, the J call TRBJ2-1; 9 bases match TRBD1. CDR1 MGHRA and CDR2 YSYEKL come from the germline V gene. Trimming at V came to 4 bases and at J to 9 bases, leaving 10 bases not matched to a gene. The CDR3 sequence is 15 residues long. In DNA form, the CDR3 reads TGCGCCAGCAGCCCCTACCCGGGACAGGGAATTGAGCAGTTCTTC. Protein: CASSPYPGQGIEQFF.

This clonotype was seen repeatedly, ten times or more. The CDR3 region is CASRLDRATMNTEAFF. The CDR3 nucleotides are TGTGCCAGCAGGCTAGACAGGGCTACCATGAACACTGAAGCTTTCTTT. The chain has TRBV6-2 or TRBV6-3 and TRBJ1-1; 7 nucleotides line up with TRBD1. Germline V gene lookup returns CDR1 MNHEY and CDR2 SVGEGT. The trim removed 6 bases at V and 0 bases at J, leaving 10 bases unmatched. CDR3 length: 16 residues.

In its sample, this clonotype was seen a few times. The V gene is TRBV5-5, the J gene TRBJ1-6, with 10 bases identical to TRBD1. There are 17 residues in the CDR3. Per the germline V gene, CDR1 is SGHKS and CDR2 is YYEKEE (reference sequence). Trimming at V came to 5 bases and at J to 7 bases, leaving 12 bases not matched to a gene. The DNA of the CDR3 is TGTGCCAGCAGACCCGACGGGGGACAGGGGAGCAATTCACCCCTCCACTTT. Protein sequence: CASRPDGGQGSNSPLHF.

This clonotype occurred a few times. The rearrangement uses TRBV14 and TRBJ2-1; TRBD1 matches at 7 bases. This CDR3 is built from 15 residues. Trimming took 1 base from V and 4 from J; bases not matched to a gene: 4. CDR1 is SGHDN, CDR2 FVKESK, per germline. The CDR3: CASSQAGQLYNEQFF. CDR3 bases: TGTGCCAGCAGCCAAGCGGGACAGCTTTACAATGAGCAGTTCTTC.

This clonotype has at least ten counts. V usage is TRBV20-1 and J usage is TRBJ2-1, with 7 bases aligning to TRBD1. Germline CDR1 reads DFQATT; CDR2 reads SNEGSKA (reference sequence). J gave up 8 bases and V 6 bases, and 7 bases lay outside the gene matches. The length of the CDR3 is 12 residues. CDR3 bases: TGCAGTGCCACACAGGGGACCCATGAGCAGTTCTTC. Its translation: CSATQGTHEQFF.

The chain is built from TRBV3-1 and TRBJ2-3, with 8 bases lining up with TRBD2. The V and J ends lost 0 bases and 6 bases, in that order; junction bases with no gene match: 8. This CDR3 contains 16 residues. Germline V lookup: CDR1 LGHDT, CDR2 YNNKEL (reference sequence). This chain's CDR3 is CASSQDPGGAEDTQYF. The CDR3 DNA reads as TGTGCCAGCAGCCAAGATCCGGGGGGGGCCGAGGATACGCAGTATTTT.

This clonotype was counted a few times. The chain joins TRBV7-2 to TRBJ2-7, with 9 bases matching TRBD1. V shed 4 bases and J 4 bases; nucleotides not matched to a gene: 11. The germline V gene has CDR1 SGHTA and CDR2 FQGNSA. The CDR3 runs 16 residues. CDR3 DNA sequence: TGTGCCAGCAGCTACGCCGGGACAGGGAGTATATACGAGCAGTACTTC. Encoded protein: CASSYAGTGSIYEQYF.

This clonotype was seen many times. CDR3 nucleotides: TGTGCCAGCAGCTCCATGGACTGGGCGGAGACCCAGTACTTC. It translates to CASSSMDWAETQYF. This sequence joins TRBV5-6 and TRBJ2-5; TRBD2 might be the D (5 bases). The CDR3 runs 14 residues. Germline V gene data show CDR1 as SGHDT and CDR2 as YYEEEE. The germline V and J ends were trimmed by 3 bases and 5 bases, with 14 bases remaining between them. The entire variable domain, with the rest obtained from reference TRBV5-6 and TRBJ2-5, is as follows: DAGVTQSPTHLIKTRGQQVTLRCSPKSGHDTVSWYQQALGQGPQFIFQYYEEEERQRGNFPDRFSGHQFPNYSSELNVNALLLGDSALYLCASSSMDWAETQYFGPGTRLLVL.

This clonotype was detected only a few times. DNA of the CDR3: TGCAGTGCTCACGGGAACGAAATAAGCACAGATACGCAGTATTTT. Its protein is CSAHGNEISTDTQYF. The chain combines TRBV20-1 with TRBJ2-3, with a tentative D call TRBD2 (5 bases). This CDR3 is built from 15 residues. V lost 5 bases and J lost 0, with 15 bases in between. Germline CDR1 DFQATT, CDR2 SNEGSKA (reference sequence).

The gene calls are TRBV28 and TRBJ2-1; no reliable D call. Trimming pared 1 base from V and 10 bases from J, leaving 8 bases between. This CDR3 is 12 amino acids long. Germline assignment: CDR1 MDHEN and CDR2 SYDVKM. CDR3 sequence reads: CASSLYQWEQFF. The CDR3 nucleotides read TGTGCCAGCAGTTTATATCAGTGGGAGCAGTTCTTC.

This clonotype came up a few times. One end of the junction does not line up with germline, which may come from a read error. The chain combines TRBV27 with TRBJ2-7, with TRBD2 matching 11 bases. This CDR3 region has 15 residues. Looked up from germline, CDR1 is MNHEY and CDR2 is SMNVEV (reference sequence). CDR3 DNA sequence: TGTGCCAGCCGTTTTAGCGGGAGGGTCGCCTACGAGCAGTACTTC. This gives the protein CASRFSGRVAYEQYF.

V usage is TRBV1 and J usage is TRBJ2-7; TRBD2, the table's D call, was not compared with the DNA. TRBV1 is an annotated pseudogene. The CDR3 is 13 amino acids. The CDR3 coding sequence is TGCACCAGCAGCCAGGCCCTGACCTACGAGCAGTACTTC. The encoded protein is CTSSQALTYEQYF.

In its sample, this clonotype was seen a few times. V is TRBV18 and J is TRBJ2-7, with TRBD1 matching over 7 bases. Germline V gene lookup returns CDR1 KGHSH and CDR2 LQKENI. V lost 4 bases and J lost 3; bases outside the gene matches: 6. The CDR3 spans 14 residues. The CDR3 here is CASSLTGEFYEQYF. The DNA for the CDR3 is TGTGCCAGCTCACTCACAGGGGAGTTCTACGAGCAGTACTTC.

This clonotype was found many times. For the CDR3, the DNA is TGTGCCAGCAGTTACTCACCAGGCTCTGGGGCCAACGTCCTGACTTTC. Encoded protein: CASSYSPGSGANVLTF. V gene TRBV6-5 combines with J gene TRBJ2-6, with D unresolved. The germline V gene has CDR1 MNHEY and CDR2 SVGAGI. Deletions cut 0 bases from V and 0 bases from J, with 6 bases between. This CDR3 spans 16 amino acids.

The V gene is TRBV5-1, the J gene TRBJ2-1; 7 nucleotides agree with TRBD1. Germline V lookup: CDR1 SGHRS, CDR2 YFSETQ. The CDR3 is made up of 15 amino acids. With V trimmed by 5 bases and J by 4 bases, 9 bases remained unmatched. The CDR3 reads CASRYDRDRYNEQFF. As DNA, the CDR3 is TGCGCCAGCAGGTATGACCGGGACAGATACAATGAGCAGTTCTTC.

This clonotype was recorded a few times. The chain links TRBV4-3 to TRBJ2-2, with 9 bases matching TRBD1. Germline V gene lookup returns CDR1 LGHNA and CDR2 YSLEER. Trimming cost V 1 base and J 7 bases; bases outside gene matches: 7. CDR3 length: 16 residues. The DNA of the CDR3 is TGCGCCAGCAGCCAAGGCCCGGGACAGGGTTACGGGGAGCTGTTTTTT. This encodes CASSQGPGQGYGELFF.